Listed below are T cell receptor beta chains from one sample, sequenced in a study of human T cells and chemical hapten exposure. TCRdb processed the RACE reads anew with MiXCR; each CDR3 protein has one entry. The table lists nearly 350,000 distinct CDR3 sequences, around 7% of them singletons. Sequencing was performed on whole blood, taken in connection with sensitization to the hapten diphenylcyclopropenone (DPC). These receptors were collected from a woman aged 18-30 years with alopecia areata. Some clones in this sample may be carry-over from other donors' samples. Both conserved end residues are part of each CDR3. D genes are given only for firm matches. Only some rows state a clone size, as once, few, many or a class for expanded clones.

abundance	len	d_gene	v_gene	j_gene	CDR3nt	CDR3aa
many	15	TRBD1	TRBV5-1	TRBJ2-7	TGCGCCAGCAGCTTGGGAAGGGGGCTACCCTACGAGCAGTACTTC	CASSLGRGLPYEQYF
-	13	-	TRBV6-5	TRBJ1-2	TGTGCCAGCAGTTACTCGACAGCCTATGGCTACACCTTC	CASSYSTAYGYTF
many	15	-	TRBV7-9	TRBJ2-2	TGTGCCAGCAGCCCGTTAAGGAGGAACACCGGGGAGCTGTTTTTT	CASSPLRRNTGELFF
many	14	-	TRBV5-1	TRBJ2-5	TGCGCCAGCAGCTTGGGCGGCACCCAAGAGACCCAGTACTTC	CASSLGGTQETQYF
few	17	TRBD2	TRBV6-6	TRBJ2-3	TGTGCCAGCAGTTACGGCTTGGCGGGGGTACACACAGATACGCAGTATTTT	CASSYGLAGVHTDTQYF
-	16	-	TRBV6-1	TRBJ1-1	TGTGCCGTGACCAGGAAGGGGCGCGGGGAAGGAGGTGAAGCTTTCTTT	CAVTRKGRGEGGEAFF
many	15	-	TRBV6-2/TRBV6-3	TRBJ2-4	TGTGCCAGCAGCTCCCCGAGGGTTGCCAAAAACATTCAGTACTTC	CASSSPRVAKNIQYF
many	13	-	TRBV12-3/TRBV12-4	TRBJ2-5	TGTGCCAGCAGCAGAGAGTACCAAGAGACCCAGTACTTC	CASSREYQETQYF
few	11	-	TRBV25-1	TRBJ2-4	TGTGCCAGCAGTGAATCGAACATTCAGTACTTC	CASSESNIQYF
many	12	-	TRBV20-1	TRBJ1-1	TGCAGTGCTAGGTCCGGGGACACTGAAGCTTTCTTT	CSARSGDTEAFF
-	14	TRBD2	TRBV2	TRBJ2-5	TGTGCCAGCAGTGTCCTAGCGGCGCTAGAGACCCAGTACTTC	CASSVLAALETQYF